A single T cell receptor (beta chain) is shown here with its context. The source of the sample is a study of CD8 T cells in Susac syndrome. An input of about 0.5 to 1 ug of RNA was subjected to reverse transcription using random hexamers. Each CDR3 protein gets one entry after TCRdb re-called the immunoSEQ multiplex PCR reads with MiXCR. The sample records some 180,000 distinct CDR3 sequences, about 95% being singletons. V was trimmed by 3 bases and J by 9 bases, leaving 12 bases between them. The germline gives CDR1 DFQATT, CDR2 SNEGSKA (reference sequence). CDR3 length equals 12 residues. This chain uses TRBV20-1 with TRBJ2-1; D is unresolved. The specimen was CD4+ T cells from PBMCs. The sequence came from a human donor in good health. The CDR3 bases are TGCAGTGCTAGTATTCGGGTGGTTGAGCAGTTCTTC. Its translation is CSASIRVVEQFF.